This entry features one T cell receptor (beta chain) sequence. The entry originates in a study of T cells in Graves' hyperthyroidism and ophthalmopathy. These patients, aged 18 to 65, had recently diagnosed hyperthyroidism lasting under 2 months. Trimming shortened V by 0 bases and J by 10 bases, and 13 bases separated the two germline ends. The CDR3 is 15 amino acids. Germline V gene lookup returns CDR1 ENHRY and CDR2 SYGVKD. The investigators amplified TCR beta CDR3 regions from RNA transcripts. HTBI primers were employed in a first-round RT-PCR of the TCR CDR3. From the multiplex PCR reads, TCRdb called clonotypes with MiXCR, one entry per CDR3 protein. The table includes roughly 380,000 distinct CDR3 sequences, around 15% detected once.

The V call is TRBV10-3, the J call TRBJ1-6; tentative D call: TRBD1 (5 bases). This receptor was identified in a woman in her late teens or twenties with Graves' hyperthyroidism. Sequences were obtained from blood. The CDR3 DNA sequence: TGTGCCATCAGTGAGTCGACGGGGGGAGGATCACCCCTCCACTTT. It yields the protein CAISESTGGGSPLHF.